This is a list of T cell receptor beta chains from one sample in a study of blood T cell repertoires in COVID-19. The protocol was immunoSEQ multiplex PCR, while the TCRdb copy is restricted to in-frame clones and leaves out a portion. The sample consists of tens of thousands of clones, around 86% of them appearing once. Sequenced material: peripheral blood. These receptors were collected from a man in his fifties or sixties with COVID-19, enrolled during active disease. The CDR3 runs from the conserved cysteine through the conserved F or W. Fields, in order: CDR3 DNA, CDR3 protein, J gene, clone size, D gene, V gene. The D gene is left open where the match is weak. Clone sizes are given selectively: once, few, many, or a class where the clone is expanded.

DNA: TGTGCCAGCAGTCGGACAGGGCCTACCTACAATGAGCAGTTCTTC
CDR3: CASSRTGPTYNEQFF
J: TRBJ2-1
size: NA
D: TRBD1
V: TRBV6-2/TRBV6-3

DNA: TGCGCCAGCAGCTTGGAGCCGGGACTAGCGGGAGTTGATACGCAGTATTTT
CDR3: CASSLEPGLAGVDTQYF
J: TRBJ2-3
size: NA
D: TRBD2
V: TRBV5-1

DNA: TGCGCCAGCAGCCGTGGGACAGGGGGCCGCTACGAGCAGTACTTC
CDR3: CASSRGTGGRYEQYF
J: TRBJ2-7
size: NA
D: TRBD1
V: TRBV5-1

DNA: TGTGCCATCAGTGCGGAGGGTGGGGGTGCGGCTTTCTTT
CDR3: CAISAEGGGAAFF
J: TRBJ1-1
size: NA
D: NA
V: TRBV10-3

DNA: TGTGCCAGTAAACTAGCGACACACACCGGGGAGCTGTTTTTT
CDR3: CASKLATHTGELFF
J: TRBJ2-2
size: NA
D: TRBD2
V: TRBV7-2

DNA: TGTGCTAGTAGCGCTAAGGGAGGGGGGTTCACCGGGGAGCTGTTTTTT
CDR3: CASSAKGGGFTGELFF
J: TRBJ2-2
size: NA
D: NA
V: TRBV7-7

DNA: TGTGCCAGCAGTTCACCGGGACAGGGGTCAAATAGCAATCAGCCCCAGCATTTT
CDR3: CASSSPGQGSNSNQPQHF
J: TRBJ1-5
size: NA
D: TRBD1
V: TRBV28

DNA: TGTGCCAGCAGTGAAGGACCTAGGTCGGGTCAGCCCCAGCATTTT
CDR3: CASSEGPRSGQPQHF
J: TRBJ1-5
size: NA
D: NA
V: TRBV6-1

DNA: TGTGCCAGCAGCTTACCCAACTTATATGGCTACACCTTC
CDR3: CASSLPNLYGYTF
J: TRBJ1-2
size: once
D: NA
V: TRBV7-3

DNA: TGTGCCAGTAGTCCCCGGACAGATGGAAACACCATATATTTT
CDR3: CASSPRTDGNTIYF
J: TRBJ1-3
size: NA
D: NA
V: TRBV19

DNA: TGTGCCAGCAGTGGGTGGGGGGGAAAAAACATTCAGTACTTC
CDR3: CASSGWGGKNIQYF
J: TRBJ2-4
size: NA
D: TRBD2
V: TRBV2

DNA: TGTGCCAGCAGCAGAACCGGGACTACTCCTACCGGGGAGCTGTTTTTT
CDR3: CASSRTGTTPTGELFF
J: TRBJ2-2
size: NA
D: TRBD2
V: TRBV7-9

DNA: TGTGCCAGTAGTCGGGACAGGGTGAGAGATACGCAGTATTTT
CDR3: CASSRDRVRDTQYF
J: TRBJ2-3
size: NA
D: TRBD1
V: TRBV19

DNA: TGTGCCAGCACACCGCGAGCGGGAGGCCCGGGGTCAGGGCAGTACTTC
CDR3: CASTPRAGGPGSGQYF
J: TRBJ2-7
size: few
D: TRBD2
V: TRBV28

DNA: TGCGCCAGCAGCCGGACAGGTAACTCCTACGAGCAGTACTTC
CDR3: CASSRTGNSYEQYF
J: TRBJ2-7
size: NA
D: TRBD1
V: TRBV5-1

DNA: TGTGCCAGCTCACCAGGAGGGCCTGGAAACACCATATATTTT
CDR3: CASSPGGPGNTIYF
J: TRBJ1-3
size: NA
D: NA
V: TRBV18

DNA: TGTGCCAGCAGTTCTGGAGGCTCCTACGAGCAGTACTTC
CDR3: CASSSGGSYEQYF
J: TRBJ2-7
size: NA
D: NA
V: TRBV6-6

DNA: TGCAGCGTTGAGGCACGGAGAGACACCATATATTTT
CDR3: CSVEARRDTIYF
J: TRBJ1-3
size: few
D: NA
V: TRBV29-1

DNA: TGTGCCAGCCTAAACTCTGGGGCCAACGTCCTGACTTTC
CDR3: CASLNSGANVLTF
J: TRBJ2-6
size: once
D: NA
V: TRBV10-3

DNA: TGTGCCAGTAGTATAGGGGCAGGGTATCCTCAGCCCCAGCATTTT
CDR3: CASSIGAGYPQPQHF
J: TRBJ1-5
size: few
D: NA
V: TRBV19

DNA: TGCAGTGCTAGTTTGAGTGGGAGGACAGATACGCAGTATTTT
CDR3: CSASLSGRTDTQYF
J: TRBJ2-3
size: NA
D: NA
V: TRBV20-1

DNA: TGTGCCAGCAGGCGACAGGGAAAGAACACCGGGGAGCTGTTTTTT
CDR3: CASRRQGKNTGELFF
J: TRBJ2-2
size: NA
D: TRBD1
V: TRBV27

DNA: TGTGCCACCAGTGATACACCAGGAGGAAGCTCCTACAATGAGCAGTTCTTC
CDR3: CATSDTPGGSSYNEQFF
J: TRBJ2-1
size: NA
D: NA
V: TRBV24-1

DNA: TGCGCCAGCAGCCAATTAGGGACTAGCGGGGCTAGCACAGATACGCAGTATTTT
CDR3: CASSQLGTSGASTDTQYF
J: TRBJ2-3
size: once
D: TRBD2
V: TRBV4-1

DNA: TGTGCCAGCGGGCCGGGACAGGGGAACACTGAAGCTTTCTTT
CDR3: CASGPGQGNTEAFF
J: TRBJ1-1
size: NA
D: TRBD1
V: TRBV11-1

DNA: TGTGCCAGCATCCTGGGCCAAGTGGGCGAGCAGTACTTC
CDR3: CASILGQVGEQYF
J: TRBJ2-7
size: NA
D: NA
V: TRBV12-3/TRBV12-4

DNA: TGTGCCAGCAGCTTAGCGTCACCGGGACTAGAGCCCGGGGAGCTGTTTTTT
CDR3: CASSLASPGLEPGELFF
J: TRBJ2-2
size: NA
D: TRBD2
V: TRBV11-2

DNA: TGTGCCAGCAGTGAACGACAGGGGGATGGCTACACCTTC
CDR3: CASSERQGDGYTF
J: TRBJ1-2
size: NA
D: TRBD1
V: TRBV25-1

DNA: TGTGCCAGTAGTATAAGGCTAGCGGGCCAAGAGACCCAGTACTTC
CDR3: CASSIRLAGQETQYF
J: TRBJ2-5
size: NA
D: TRBD2
V: TRBV19

DNA: TGTGCCAGCAGCTTAGCGTTTGGAGGACAGATCACAGATACGCAGTATTTT
CDR3: CASSLAFGGQITDTQYF
J: TRBJ2-3
size: NA
D: NA
V: TRBV7-9

DNA: TGTGCCATCAGTGAACAGGGGGCGGTTACCGGGGAGCTGTTTTTT
CDR3: CAISEQGAVTGELFF
J: TRBJ2-2
size: NA
D: TRBD1
V: TRBV10-3

DNA: TGTGCCAGCAGTTTTGGGAGCGATTCACCCCTCCACTTT
CDR3: CASSFGSDSPLHF
J: TRBJ1-6
size: NA
D: NA
V: TRBV28

DNA: TGTGCCATAGCTGAGACAGGGCAAAGTTACGAGCAGTACTTC
CDR3: CAIAETGQSYEQYF
J: TRBJ2-7
size: NA
D: TRBD1
V: TRBV7-2

DNA: TGCGCCAGCAGTGCTCAGGCTGGGGCCAACGTCCTGACTTTC
CDR3: CASSAQAGANVLTF
J: TRBJ2-6
size: NA
D: NA
V: TRBV10-1

DNA: TGTGCCAGCTCACCAAGTAGCACCACTGAAGCTTTCTTT
CDR3: CASSPSSTTEAFF
J: TRBJ1-1
size: NA
D: NA
V: TRBV18

DNA: TGTGCCAGCAGCGTAGTATTGAGACCTATGAGAGCGGGAGGATTTGCACCCGGGGAGCTGTTTTTT
CDR3: CASSVVLRPMRAGGFAPGELFF
J: TRBJ2-2
size: NA
D: TRBD2
V: TRBV9

DNA: TGTGCCAGCAGCCGGACAGCCACCTCGGATGAGCAGTTCTTC
CDR3: CASSRTATSDEQFF
J: TRBJ2-1
size: NA
D: NA
V: TRBV6-5

DNA: TGTGCCAGCAGCGTCAGTAGCGGGAGCTCCTACAATGAGCAGTTCTTC
CDR3: CASSVSSGSSYNEQFF
J: TRBJ2-1
size: NA
D: TRBD2
V: TRBV9

DNA: TGCAGCGTTGCCGTACAGGGGAATCAGCCCCAGCATTTT
CDR3: CSVAVQGNQPQHF
J: TRBJ1-5
size: NA
D: TRBD1
V: TRBV29-1

DNA: TGTGCCAGCAGCCCAGGTTTCGGCGAGACCCAGTACTTC
CDR3: CASSPGFGETQYF
J: TRBJ2-5
size: NA
D: NA
V: TRBV12-3/TRBV12-4

DNA: TGTGCCAGCACCCCCAGGATCTACGAGCAGTACTTC
CDR3: CASTPRIYEQYF
J: TRBJ2-7
size: NA
D: NA
V: TRBV6-5

DNA: TGCGCCAGCAGCTTGGCGAGCGCGGGGAACACCGGGGAGCTGTTTTTT
CDR3: CASSLASAGNTGELFF
J: TRBJ2-2
size: NA
D: NA
V: TRBV5-1

DNA: TGTGCCAGCAGCCCCCTACCCGGCTACAATGAGCAGTTCTTC
CDR3: CASSPLPGYNEQFF
J: TRBJ2-1
size: NA
D: NA
V: TRBV11-2